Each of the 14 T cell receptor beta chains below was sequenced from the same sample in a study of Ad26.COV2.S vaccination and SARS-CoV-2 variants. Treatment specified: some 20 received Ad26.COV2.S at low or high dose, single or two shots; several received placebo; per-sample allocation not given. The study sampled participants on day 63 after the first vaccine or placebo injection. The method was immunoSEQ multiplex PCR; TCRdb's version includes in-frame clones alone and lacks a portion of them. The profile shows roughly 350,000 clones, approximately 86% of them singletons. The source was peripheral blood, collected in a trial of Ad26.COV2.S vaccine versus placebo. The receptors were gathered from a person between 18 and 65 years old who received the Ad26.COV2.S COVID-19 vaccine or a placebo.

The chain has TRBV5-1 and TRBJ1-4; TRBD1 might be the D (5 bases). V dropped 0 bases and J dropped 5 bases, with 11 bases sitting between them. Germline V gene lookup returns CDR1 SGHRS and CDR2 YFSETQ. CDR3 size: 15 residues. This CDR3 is CASSLGTGANEKLFF. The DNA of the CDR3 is TGCGCCAGCAGCTTGGGGACCGGGGCGAATGAAAAACTGTTTTTT.

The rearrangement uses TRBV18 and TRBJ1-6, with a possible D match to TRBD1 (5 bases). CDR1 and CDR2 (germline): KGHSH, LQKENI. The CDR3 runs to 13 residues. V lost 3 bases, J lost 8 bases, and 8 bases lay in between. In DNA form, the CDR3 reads TGTGCCAGCTCACCGGGGGACGATTCACCCCTCCACTTT. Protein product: CASSPGDDSPLHF.

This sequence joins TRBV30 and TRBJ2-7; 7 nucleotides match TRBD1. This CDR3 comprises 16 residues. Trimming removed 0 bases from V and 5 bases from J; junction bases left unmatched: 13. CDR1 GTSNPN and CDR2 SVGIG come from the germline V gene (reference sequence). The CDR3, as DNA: TGTGCCTGGAGTGTACGGGAAACAGGGGTTAACAACGAGCAGTACTTC. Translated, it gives CAWSVRETGVNNEQYF. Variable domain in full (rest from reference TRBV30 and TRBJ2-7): SQTIHQWPATLVQPVGSPLSLECTVEGTSNPNLYWYRQAAGRGLQLLFYSVGIGQISSEVPQNLSASRPQDRQFILSSKKLLLSDSGFYLCAWSVRETGVNNEQYFGPGTRLTVT.

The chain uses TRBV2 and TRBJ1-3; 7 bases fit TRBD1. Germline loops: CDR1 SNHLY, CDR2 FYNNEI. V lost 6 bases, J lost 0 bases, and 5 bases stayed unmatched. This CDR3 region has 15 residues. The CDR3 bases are TGTGCCAGCAGAGCACAGGGGCACTCTGGAAACACCATATATTTT. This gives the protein CASRAQGHSGNTIYF.

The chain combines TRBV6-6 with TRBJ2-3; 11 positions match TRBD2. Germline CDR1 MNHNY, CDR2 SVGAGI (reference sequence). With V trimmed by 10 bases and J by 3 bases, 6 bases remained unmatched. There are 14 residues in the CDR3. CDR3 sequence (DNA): TGTGCCATTATGACTAGCGGGGATACAGATACGCAGTATTTT. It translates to CAIMTSGDTDTQYF.

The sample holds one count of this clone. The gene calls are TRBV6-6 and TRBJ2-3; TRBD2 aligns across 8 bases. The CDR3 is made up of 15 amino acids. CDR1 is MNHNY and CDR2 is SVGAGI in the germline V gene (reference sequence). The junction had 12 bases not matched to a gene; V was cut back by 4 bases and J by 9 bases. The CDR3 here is CASSSGGEAKGTQYF. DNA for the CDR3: TGTGCCAGCAGTTCCGGGGGGGAAGCGAAGGGCACGCAGTATTTT.

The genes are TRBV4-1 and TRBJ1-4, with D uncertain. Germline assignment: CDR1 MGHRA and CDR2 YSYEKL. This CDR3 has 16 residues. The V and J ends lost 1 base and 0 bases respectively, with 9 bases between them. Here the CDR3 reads CASSQGVTATNEKLFF. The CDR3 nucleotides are TGCGCCAGCAGCCAAGGGGTTACTGCAACTAATGAAAAACTGTTTTTT.

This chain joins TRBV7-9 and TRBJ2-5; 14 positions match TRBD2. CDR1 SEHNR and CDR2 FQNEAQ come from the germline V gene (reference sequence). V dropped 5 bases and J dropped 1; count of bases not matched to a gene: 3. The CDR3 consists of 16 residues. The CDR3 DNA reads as TGTGCCAGCAGCCGGGGGACTAGCGGGGGCCAAGAGACCCAGTACTTC. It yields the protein CASSRGTSGGQETQYF.

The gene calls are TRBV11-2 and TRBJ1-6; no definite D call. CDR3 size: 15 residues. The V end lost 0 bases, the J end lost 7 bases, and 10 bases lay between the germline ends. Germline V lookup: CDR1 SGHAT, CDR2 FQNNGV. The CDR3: CASSLETGLNSPLHF. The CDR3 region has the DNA TGTGCCAGCAGCTTAGAGACCGGGTTGAATTCACCCCTCCACTTT.

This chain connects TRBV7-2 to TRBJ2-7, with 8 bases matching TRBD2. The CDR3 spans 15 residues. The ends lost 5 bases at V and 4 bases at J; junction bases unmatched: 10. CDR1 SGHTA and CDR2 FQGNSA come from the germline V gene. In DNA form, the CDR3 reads TGTGCCAGCAGCCCATCAGCGGGAGCGAAGTACGAGCAGTACTTC. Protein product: CASSPSAGAKYEQYF.

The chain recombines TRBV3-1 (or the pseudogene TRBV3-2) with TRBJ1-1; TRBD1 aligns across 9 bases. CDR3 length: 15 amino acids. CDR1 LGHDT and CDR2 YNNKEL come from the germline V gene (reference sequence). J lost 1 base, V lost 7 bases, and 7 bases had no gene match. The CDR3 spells CASNRGLGGNTEAFF. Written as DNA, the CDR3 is TGTGCCAGCAACAGGGGGCTCGGGGGGAACACTGAAGCTTTCTTT.

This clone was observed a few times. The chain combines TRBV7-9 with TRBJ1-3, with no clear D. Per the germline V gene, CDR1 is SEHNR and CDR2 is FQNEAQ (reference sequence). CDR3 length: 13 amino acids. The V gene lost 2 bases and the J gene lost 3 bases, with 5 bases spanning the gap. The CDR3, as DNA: TGTGCCAGCAGCTTAATGGATGGAAACACCATATATTTT. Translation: CASSLMDGNTIYF.

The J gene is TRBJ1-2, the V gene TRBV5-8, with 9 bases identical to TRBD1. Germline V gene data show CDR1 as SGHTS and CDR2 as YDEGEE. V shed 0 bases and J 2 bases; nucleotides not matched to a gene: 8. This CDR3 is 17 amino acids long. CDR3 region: CASSLVTGGRGNYGYTF. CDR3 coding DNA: TGTGCCAGCAGCTTGGTTACAGGGGGCAGGGGAAACTATGGCTACACCTTC.

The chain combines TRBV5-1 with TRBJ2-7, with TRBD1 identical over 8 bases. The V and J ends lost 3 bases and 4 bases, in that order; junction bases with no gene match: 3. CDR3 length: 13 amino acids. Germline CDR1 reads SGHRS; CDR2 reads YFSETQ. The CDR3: CASSSRQGYEQYF. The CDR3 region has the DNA TGCGCCAGCAGCTCACGACAGGGGTACGAGCAGTACTTC.